This T cell receptor beta chain emerged from a study of blood T cell repertoires in COVID-19. Looking at the study overall: The United States, Italy and Spain supplied acute and convalescent COVID-19 samples. Nucleic acid was either cDNA or gDNA, and it came from T cells, B-cell-depleted T cells, or PBMCs.

The authors' processing: Amplification of reference gene primers was used by the study to estimate nucleated cell counts. Produced via immunoSEQ multiplex PCR; TCRdb's table is partial and in-frame only. V, J and clone size are taken as reported in that table, and D and trimming were inferred from the DNA itself. Of fewer than 250,000 clones listed, about 80% are singletons. CDR3 size: 15 residues. J gave up 5 bases and V 1 base, and 2 bases lay outside the gene matches. Germline V lookup: CDR1 SGHVS, CDR2 FNYEAQ. The V call is TRBV7-6, the J call TRBJ2-3; 11 bases match TRBD1. The sample comprised peripheral blood. The source of this sequence is a middle-aged woman with active or convalescent COVID-19. The CDR3 sequence is CASSLGGTGGDTQYF. The CDR3 coding sequence is TGTGCCAGCAGCTTAGGGGGGACAGGGGGAGATACGCAGTATTTT. The complete variable domain, with remaining parts taken from reference TRBV7-6 and TRBJ2-3, reads GAGVSQSPRYKVTKRGQDVALRCDPISGHVSLYWYRQALGQGPEFLTYFNYEAQQDKSGLPNDRFSAERPEGSISTLTIQRTEQRDSAMYRCASSLGGTGGDTQYFGPGTRLTVL.